This T cell receptor (beta chain) originates from a study of cytomegalovirus exposure and HLA in healthy donors. V was clipped by 5 bases and J by 11 bases, with 16 bases between them. The CDR3 consists of 14 residues. From germline, CDR1 is KGHSH and CDR2 LQKENI. Study-level results: Most TCR sequences were rare, but some public TCRs occurred in many donors.

With 60 Vbeta and 13 Jbeta primers, the PCR was carried out. Generated by immunoSEQ multiplex PCR, the TCRdb table keeps only in-frame clones and is missing some. Counted here are approximately 120,000 clones, 76% occurring once; the ten biggest clones make up just under 2%. A note on this clone: Its matching antigen is unknown.

The chain couples TRBV18 to TRBJ1-6, with D hard to call. The receptor was derived from a man in his forties or fifties in good health and CMV-seronegative. Sequenced: PBMCs. DNA for the CDR3: TGTGCCAGCTCAGCGGGTACAGTTGGGACACCCCTCCACTTT. Residues: CASSAGTVGTPLHF.